This T cell receptor (beta chain) was observed in a study of T cell responses to AZD1222 COVID-19 vaccine. The junction had 7 bases not matched to a gene; V was cut back by 1 base and J by 7 bases. The germline V gene has CDR1 SGHNT and CDR2 YYREEE (reference sequence). There are 16 residues in the CDR3. Some clones are missing from TCRdb's copy, which holds only in-frame ones; the method was immunoSEQ multiplex PCR. This table holds approximately 88,000 clones, around 73% found once. This receptor was taken from an adult in good health. V usage is TRBV5-4 and J usage is TRBJ2-3; TRBD1 aligns across 12 bases. The starting material was peripheral blood, obtained on day 0 of AZD1222 vaccination. CDR3 DNA sequence: TGTGCCAGCAGCTTGCCCGGGACAGGGGGCTGGTATACGCAGTATTTT. Residues: CASSLPGTGGWYTQYF.